The present T cell receptor beta chain was sequenced within a study of cytomegalovirus exposure and HLA in healthy donors. Study-wide points: Presence/absence analyses treated sequencing depth as roughly uniform across donors. A later analysis linked a missense variant in DCLRE1C to the trimming of TCR beta V and J genes.

Germline CDR1 SGHAT, CDR2 FQNNGV. There are 15 residues in the CDR3. Germline trimming cut 3 bases from V and 4 bases from J; bases unmatched to any gene: 8. The PCR made use of 60 Vbeta and 13 Jbeta primers. The protocol was immunoSEQ multiplex PCR, while the TCRdb copy is restricted to in-frame clones and leaves out a portion. Here the sample spans 100,000 to 150,000 clones, 74% being singletons. Comment on this clone: Its antigen is not known.

This chain links TRBV11-2 with TRBJ1-2; 7 bases line up with TRBD1. Sequencing was done on a sample of PBMCs. This sequence was found in a woman between 50 and 59 years old in good health and CMV-seropositive. CDR3 sequence: CASSFSTGNLYGYTF. The DNA of the CDR3 is TGTGCCAGCAGCTTTTCGACAGGGAACCTCTATGGCTACACCTTC.